Below are 17 T cell receptor beta chains sequenced from a single sample in a study of cytomegalovirus exposure and HLA in healthy donors. PCR primers comprised 60 Vbeta and 13 Jbeta primers. Profiled with immunoSEQ multiplex PCR; TCRdb holds only in-frame clones, not every one. The sample holds more than 85,000 clones, about an eighth seen once. Sequencing was done on a sample of PBMCs. Source of these receptors: a man aged 35-49 years in good health and CMV-seropositive.

The rearrangement uses TRBV2 and TRBJ2-1; D gene ambiguous. There are 14 residues in the CDR3. Deletions cut 5 bases from V and 8 bases from J, with 16 bases between. Germline V lookup: CDR1 SNHLY, CDR2 FYNNEI. CDR3 sequence (DNA): TGTGCCAGCAGTTATTCGACTGGATTTGATGAGCAGTTCTTC. It is translated as CASSYSTGFDEQFF.

This clone has more than one count but fewer than ten. This chain connects TRBV27 to TRBJ2-2, with 12 nucleotides matching TRBD2. The length of the CDR3 is 15 residues. Germline assignment: CDR1 MNHEY and CDR2 SMNVEV (reference sequence). Trimming cost V 6 bases and J 5 bases; bases outside gene matches: 4. CDR3 sequence (DNA): TGTGCCAGCAGATTTGGGACTAGCGGGACCGGGGAGCTGTTTTTT. Its translation: CASRFGTSGTGELFF.

The chain combines TRBV28 with TRBJ2-7; tentatively, D is TRBD2 (7 bases). This CDR3 region has 13 residues. Germline CDR1 is MDHEN and CDR2 is SYDVKM. Between the trimmed V and J ends, which lost 7 bases and 4 bases, there was a span of 14 bases. The CDR3 here is CASKGGERYEQYF. In DNA, the CDR3 is TGTGCCAGCAAGGGGGGGGAACGTTACGAGCAGTACTTC.

A single count supports this clone. The chain employs TRBV2 and TRBJ2-3; no firm D call. The CDR3 is 16 residues long. Per germline, CDR1 SNHLY and CDR2 FYNNEI. V lost 3 bases and J 0 bases, leaving 13 bases between the germline ends. This CDR3 reads CASSDPALVSTDTQYF. The CDR3 region has the DNA TGTGCCAGCAGTGACCCCGCGCTGGTTAGCACAGATACGCAGTATTTT.

V and J are TRBV27 and TRBJ1-2; 10 positions match TRBD1. CDR3 length: 15 amino acids. The V segment lost 5 bases and the J segment 2 bases; nucleotides outside the gene matches: 5. The V gene's germline CDR1 is MNHEY and CDR2 SMNVEV (reference sequence). CDR3 bases: TGTGCCAGCAGTGCTCCGGGACAGGGGAACTATGGCTACACCTTC. Residues: CASSAPGQGNYGYTF.

This clone was recorded many times. In DNA form, the CDR3 reads TGTGCCAGCAGCTTGGGCGGGCCCGGCTCCTACGAGCAGTACTTC. It yields the protein CASSLGGPGSYEQYF. The chain recombines TRBV5-4 with TRBJ2-7; weak D call: TRBD2 (5 bases). The CDR3 extends over 15 amino acids. Trimming took 0 bases from V and 0 from J, leaving 10 bases between them. The V gene's germline CDR1 is SGHNT and CDR2 YYREEE (reference sequence).

This clone occurred a few times. The DNA for the CDR3 is TGTGCCAGCAGCCCACAGGGGAACACTGAAGCTTTCTTT. It encodes CASSPQGNTEAFF. The chain combines TRBV7-9 with TRBJ1-1; D might be TRBD1 (6 bases). V shed 5 bases and J shed 1 base, with 8 bases lying between them. Germline V lookup: CDR1 SEHNR, CDR2 FQNEAQ (reference sequence). This CDR3 has 13 amino acids.

V and J are TRBV19 and TRBJ2-1; possibly TRBD1 for D (6 bases). This CDR3 comprises 14 residues. The V gene's germline CDR1 is LNHDA and CDR2 SQIVND (reference sequence). Trimming shortened V by 5 bases and J by 3 bases, and 11 bases separated the two germline ends. The CDR3 nucleotides read TGTGCCAGTAGTGCGACAGGAAACTACAATGAGCAGTTCTTC. Translating it yields CASSATGNYNEQFF.

This chain connects TRBV7-9 to TRBJ2-7; 7 bases agree with TRBD1. Per germline, CDR1 SEHNR and CDR2 FQNEAQ (reference sequence). The CDR3 is made up of 12 amino acids. V was pared by 5 bases and J by 5 bases, with 3 bases of the junction left unmatched. The CDR3 region has the DNA TGTGCCAGCAGCGCGGACAGGCACGAGCAGTACTTC. Its protein product is CASSADRHEQYF.

This clone has just a few counts. This chain links TRBV2 with TRBJ2-1, with 7 positions matching TRBD1. This CDR3 spans 13 amino acids. Germline V CDR1 and CDR2: SNHLY, FYNNEI. The V gene end was trimmed by 6 bases and the J gene end by 4 bases; junction bases not matched to a gene: 3. The CDR3 bases are TGTGCCAGCAGAATGACAGGGTACAATGAGCAGTTCTTC. It codes for CASRMTGYNEQFF.

This clone was picked up a small number of times. The chain combines TRBV5-1 with TRBJ2-3; weak D call: TRBD2 (5 bases). The CDR3 runs 16 residues. V was pared by 0 bases and J by 2 bases, with 13 bases between. Germline V lookup: CDR1 SGHRS, CDR2 YFSETQ. The CDR3 here is CASSLAASSTTDTQYF. The CDR3 DNA follows: TGCGCCAGCAGCTTGGCTGCTAGCTCGACCACAGATACGCAGTATTTT.

The sample holds a few counts of this clone. The J gene is TRBJ2-5, the V gene TRBV27; the match to TRBD2 covers 8 bases. CDR3 size: 15 residues. The germline CDR1 and CDR2 sequences are MNHEY and SMNVEV (reference sequence). V dropped 5 bases and J dropped 5; count of bases not matched to a gene: 10. CDR3 DNA sequence: TGTGCCAGCAGTATCATAGCGGGAACCACGGAGACCCAGTACTTC. Its translation: CASSIIAGTTETQYF.

The sample holds a few counts of this clone. The rearrangement joins TRBV7-2 to TRBJ2-7; D unclear. Germline values: CDR1 SGHTA, CDR2 FQGNSA. The CDR3 runs to 13 residues. Trimming removed 3 bases at V and 2 bases at J, with 8 bases between. CDR3 nucleotide sequence: TGTGCCAGCAGCTTGGCCCCCGCCTACGAGCAGTACTTC. Its translation: CASSLAPAYEQYF.

The gene calls are TRBV29-1 and TRBJ2-1; maybe TRBD1 (5 bases). Trimming pared 3 bases from V and 4 bases from J, leaving 19 bases between. The CDR3 is 16 amino acids. The germline CDR1 and CDR2 sequences are SQVTM and ANQGSEA. CDR3 sequence: CSVEKGQRADYNEQFF. CDR3 coding DNA: TGCAGCGTTGAGAAAGGACAAAGGGCGGATTACAATGAGCAGTTCTTC.

The rearrangement links TRBV7-9 to TRBJ2-2, with D tentatively TRBD2 (6 bases). CDR3 size: 15 residues. V was clipped by 5 bases and J by 4 bases, with 14 bases between them. Germline V gene data show CDR1 as SEHNR and CDR2 as FQNEAQ (reference sequence). CDR3: CASSLDGGFTGELFF. Here the CDR3 DNA reads TGTGCCAGCAGCCTAGATGGGGGGTTCACCGGGGAGCTGTTTTTT. The variable domain in full, completed from reference TRBV7-9 and TRBJ2-2, reads DTGVSQNPRHKITKRGQNVTFRCDPISEHNRLYWYRQTLGQGPEFLTYFQNEAQLEKSRLLSDRFSAERPKGSFSTLEIQRTEQGDSAMYLCASSLDGGFTGELFFGEGSRLTVL.

The chain couples TRBV19 to TRBJ2-1, with TRBD2 identical over 8 bases. J lost 6 bases, V lost 6 bases, and 10 bases had no gene match. CDR3 length equals 15 residues. Germline V gene sequence: CDR1 LNHDA, CDR2 SQIVND (reference sequence). As DNA, the CDR3 is TGTGCCAGTAGACAACAGCGGGAGTGGGCCAATGAGCAGTTCTTC. Translation gives CASRQQREWANEQFF. The full variable domain, its missing parts supplied by reference TRBV19 and TRBJ2-1, is DGGITQSPKYLFRKEGQNVTLSCEQNLNHDAMYWYRQDPGQGLRLIYYSQIVNDFQKGDIAEGYSVSREKKESFPLTVTSAQKNPTAFYLCASRQQREWANEQFFGPGTRLTVL.

V is TRBV29-1 and J is TRBJ2-7; TRBD2 matches 7 bases. This CDR3 has 11 amino acids. Germline assignment: CDR1 SQVTM and CDR2 ANQGSEA. V was pared by 7 bases and J by 7 bases, with 7 bases of the junction left unmatched. CDR3 nucleotides: TGCAGCGGAAGACTAGCCGGTGAGCAGTACTTC. Its translation: CSGRLAGEQYF.